This TCR beta chain was identified during a study of blood T cell repertoires in COVID-19. Study at large: Samples representing acute and convalescent COVID-19 were sourced from the United States, Italy and Spain. Nucleic acid was either cDNA or gDNA, and it came from T cells, B-cell-depleted T cells, or PBMCs.

In the original analysis: From reference gene primer amplification, estimates of nucleated cell counts were derived. Repertoires were generated with immunoSEQ multiplex PCR, while TCRdb's copy carries only in-frame clones and drops some. V and J calls and clone size are given by that table; D and trimming were obtained from the DNA. The table lists about 160,000 clones, approximately 84% of them singletons. CDR1 and CDR2 (germline): SEHNR, FQNEAQ (reference sequence). This CDR3 has 14 amino acids. The J segment lost 6 bases and the V segment lost 2 bases, leaving 3 bases of the junction unmatched. This sequence joins TRBV7-9 and TRBJ1-4; 7 bases fit TRBD1. The source of this sequence is a man aged 65 to 79 with acute or convalescent COVID-19. The material sequenced was peripheral blood. The CDR3 nucleotides read TGTGCCAGCAGCTTAACAGGGGCCGATGAAAAACTGTTTTTT. Protein product: CASSLTGADEKLFF.